Below, 2 T cell receptor beta chains from the same sample are listed, as sequenced in a study of blood T cell repertoires in COVID-19. Produced via immunoSEQ multiplex PCR; TCRdb's table is partial and in-frame only. Found here are about 300,000 clones, 86% of them singletons; the top ten hold 8% to 13%. Sample: PBMCs or T cells enriched from blood (not recorded which). The receptors were gathered from a woman aged 18-29 years who had recovered from COVID-19.

The chain employs TRBV19 and TRBJ2-2; tentative D call: TRBD1 (5 bases). Germline CDR1 and CDR2: LNHDA and SQIVND (reference sequence). This CDR3 is built from 14 residues. V was cut by 6 bases and J by 5 bases, with 13 bases left in between. The CDR3 region is CASRQPGRTGELFF. In nucleotides, the CDR3 is TGTGCCAGTAGACAACCAGGGCGGACCGGGGAGCTGTTTTTT.

The sample holds one count of this clone. The gene calls are TRBV6-1 and TRBJ2-1, with 11 bases matching TRBD2. The CDR3 is 15 residues long. Germline V gene sequence: CDR1 MNHNS, CDR2 SASEGT. V shed 2 bases, J shed 5 bases, and the junction held 2 bases outside the gene matches. The CDR3 loop reads CASSERLAGHNEQFF. The CDR3 region has the DNA TGTGCCAGCAGTGAAAGACTAGCGGGACACAATGAGCAGTTCTTC.